One and the same sample provided the 26 T cell receptor beta chains below, sequenced in a study of T cell changes during pregnancy in multiple sclerosis (dated by TCRdb to about 2019). The library was prepared using the immunoSEQ multiplex PCR assay. Here the immuneACCESS table is served through TCRdb, limited to in-frame sequences with V and J called. Missing clones are a known gap in these copies; in checked studies unresolved V genes cover under half, and the rest lacks a known reason. The sample profile shows about 75,000 clones; about 93% of them were found once. The ten largest account for approximately 0.44% of the sample. Sequencing used CD4+ T cells from peripheral blood mononuclear cells, obtained before pregnancy. Every receptor here comes from a female donor with multiple sclerosis, enrolled in a pregnancy study.

Here the CDR3 reads CASSPWQDAGTEAFF. In DNA, the CDR3 is TGTGCCAGCAGCCCCTGGCAGGACGCGGGCACTGAAGCTTTCTTT. The V and J genes are TRBV9 and TRBJ1-1; no clear D. The CDR3 sequence is 15 residues long. Trimming left V 4 bases short and J 4 bases short, with 17 bases between. Germline CDR1 SGDLS, CDR2 YYNGEE.

This chain links TRBV29-1 with TRBJ1-1, with a possible D match to TRBD1 (6 bases). With 1 base removed from V and 10 bases from J, the gap between germline ends came to 22 bases. The CDR3 consists of 15 residues. CDR1 SQVTM and CDR2 ANQGSEA come from the germline V gene. In DNA, the CDR3 is TGCAGCGTTGAAGGCTGGGAAAGGGGGTTGTCAATAGCTTTCTTT. This codes for CSVEGWERGLSIAFF.

CDR3 residues: CASSVAGPGANVLTF. The CDR3 nucleotides read TGTGCCAGCAGTGTTGCGGGTCCTGGGGCCAACGTCCTGACTTTC. The chain employs TRBV6-1 and TRBJ2-6, with D perhaps TRBD2 (5 bases). This CDR3 has 15 amino acids. In germline, CDR1 is MNHNS, CDR2 SASEGT. V lost 4 bases and J lost 2, with 9 bases in between.

The rearrangement uses TRBV6-6 and TRBJ1-3; D gene ambiguous. This CDR3 is 13 amino acids long. The V end lost 6 bases, the J end lost 8 bases, and 14 bases lay between the germline ends. CDR1 and CDR2 from the germline V gene are MNHNY and SVGAGI (reference sequence). The CDR3 DNA is TGTGCCAGCAGCGCCGGCCTAGCAGACACCATATATTTT. This gives the protein CASSAGLADTIYF.

This rearrangement joins TRBV5-4 to TRBJ2-5; 13 bases are a match to TRBD2. The CDR3 has 16 residues. Trimming cost V 4 bases and J 2 bases; bases outside gene matches: 5. CDR1 and CDR2 (germline): SGHNT, YYREEE (reference sequence). The CDR3 sequence is CASSQGLAGRQETQYF. The CDR3 coding sequence is TGTGCCAGCAGCCAGGGACTAGCGGGACGGCAAGAGACCCAGTACTTC.

The genes are TRBV9 and TRBJ2-1; the match to TRBD2 covers 13 bases. Germline CDR1 and CDR2: SGDLS and YYNGEE. The CDR3 sequence is 17 residues long. Germline trimming cut 2 bases from V and 3 bases from J; bases unmatched to any gene: 5. The CDR3 DNA follows: TGTGCCAGCAGCGTTAGACTAGCGGGGGGATACTACAATGAGCAGTTCTTC. Translated: CASSVRLAGGYYNEQFF.

This clone was detected once. V is TRBV7-8 and J is TRBJ2-7, with D possibly TRBD2 on 6 matching bases. V was pared by 1 base and J by 6 bases, with 13 bases between. The length of the CDR3 is 14 residues. Per germline, CDR1 SGHVS and CDR2 FQNEAQ. CDR3 coding DNA: TGTGCCAGCAGCTTAGATACGGTGCGGGGCGAGCAGTACTTC. It translates to CASSLDTVRGEQYF. Full variable domain (remainder filled in from reference TRBV7-8 and TRBJ2-7): GAGVSQSPRYKVAKRGQDVALRCDPISGHVSLFWYQQALGQGPEFLTYFQNEAQLDKSGLPSDRFFAERPEGSVSTLKIQRTQQEDSAVYLCASSLDTVRGEQYFGPGTRLTVT.

This clone was recorded only once. Germline and junction disagree at one end, which may indicate a read error. In nucleotides, the CDR3 is TGTGCCAGCATTGAAGACTCCTACGACAATGAGCAGTTCTTC. Translation gives CASIEDSYDNEQFF. The rearrangement links TRBV2 to TRBJ2-1; D gene unclear. Germline V gene lookup returns CDR1 SNHLY and CDR2 FYNNEI. CDR3 length: 14 residues. Drawing the rest from reference TRBV2 and TRBJ2-1, the complete variable domain is EPEVTQTPSHQVTQMGQEVILRCVPISNHLYFYWYRQILGQKVEFLVSFYNNEISEKSEIFDDQFSVERPDGSNFTLKIRSTKLEDSAMYFCASIEDSYDNEQFFGPGTRLTVL.

The chain couples TRBV15 to TRBJ2-7, with 11 bases aligning to TRBD2. V was pared by 0 bases and J by 5 bases, with 3 bases of the junction left unmatched. Per germline, CDR1 LNHNV and CDR2 YYDKDF (reference sequence). The CDR3 totals 15 residues. The CDR3: CATSRDRLAGNEQYF. The CDR3, as DNA: TGTGCCACCAGCAGAGATCGACTAGCGGGAAACGAGCAGTACTTC.

Here the CDR3 DNA reads TGTGCCAGCAGCTTAGGTAGCGGGGGGGCCGGGGAGACCCAGTACTTC. It yields the protein CASSLGSGGAGETQYF. The gene calls are TRBV11-3 and TRBJ2-5; 11 positions match TRBD2. CDR1 and CDR2 from the germline V gene are SGHNT and YENEEA. CDR3 size: 16 residues. V was clipped by 1 base and J by 5 bases; unmatched bases: 6. The full variable domain, in which reference TRBV11-3 and TRBJ2-5 provide the parts outside the CDR3, is EAGVVQSPRYKIIEKKQPVAFWCNPISGHNTLYWYLQNLGQGPELLIRYENEEAVDDSQLPKDRFSAERLKGVDSTLKIQPAELGDSAVYLCASSLGSGGAGETQYFGPGTRLLVL.

The chain employs TRBV9 and TRBJ1-5; D is undetermined. The V end lost 3 bases, the J end lost 4 bases, and 11 bases lay between the germline ends. The length of the CDR3 is 14 residues. CDR1 SGDLS and CDR2 YYNGEE come from the germline V gene. The CDR3 DNA is TGTGCCAGCAGCGAAAATACAGAAAATCAGCCCCAGCATTTT. It codes for CASSENTENQPQHF.

This clone showed up just a few times. The J gene is TRBJ1-1, the V gene TRBV5-6, with TRBD1 as a possible D gene (6 bases). The germline CDR1 and CDR2 sequences are SGHDT and YYEEEE. V was shortened by 0 bases and J by 4 bases, with 19 bases between the two germline ends. This CDR3 has 17 amino acids. The CDR3 protein is CASSLGILRGPGTEAFF. The CDR3 DNA is TGTGCCAGCAGCTTGGGGATCCTCAGGGGCCCGGGCACTGAAGCTTTCTTT. The full variable domain, completed using reference TRBV5-6 and TRBJ1-1, is DAGVTQSPTHLIKTRGQQVTLRCSPKSGHDTVSWYQQALGQGPQFIFQYYEEEERQRGNFPDRFSGHQFPNYSSELNVNALLLGDSALYLCASSLGILRGPGTEAFFGQGTRLTVV.

The J gene is TRBJ2-5, the V gene TRBV6-1; 13 bases are shared with TRBD2. The V and J ends lost 2 bases and 5 bases, in that order; junction bases with no gene match: 2. There are 15 residues in the CDR3. From germline, CDR1 is MNHNS and CDR2 SASEGT. CDR3 DNA: TGTGCCAGCAGTGAAACTAGCGGGGGGGCCGAGACCCAGTACTTC. Translation gives CASSETSGGAETQYF.

This chain uses TRBV28 with TRBJ2-6; 7 positions agree with TRBD1. The CDR3 is 18 residues long. V lost 2 bases and J lost 4; bases outside the gene matches: 11. Germline CDR1 reads MDHEN; CDR2 reads SYDVKM. The CDR3 DNA follows: TGTGCCAGCAGTTTACGGACACCAGGGGGTCCAGGGGCCAACGTCCTGACTTTC. Translating gives CASSLRTPGGPGANVLTF.

The chain combines TRBV30 with TRBJ2-7, with D possibly TRBD1 on 6 matching bases. The V gene lost 0 bases and the J gene lost 6 bases, with 18 bases spanning the gap. This CDR3 contains 15 residues. Germline lookup yields CDR1 GTSNPN and CDR2 SVGIG (reference sequence). The CDR3 sequence: CAWSVPGTIPGEQYF. The DNA of the CDR3 is TGTGCCTGGAGTGTACCCGGGACAATCCCCGGCGAGCAGTACTTC.

About this clone itself: Other DNA sequences in the sample encode the same CDR3. DNA for the CDR3: TGCGCCAGCAGCTTATTGACAGACATGAACACTGAAGCTTTCTTT. As protein: CASSLLTDMNTEAFF. This rearrangement joins TRBV5-1 to TRBJ1-1, with a possible D match to TRBD1 (5 bases). Trimming left V 2 bases short and J 0 bases short, with 11 bases between. CDR1 SGHRS and CDR2 YFSETQ come from the germline V gene. The CDR3 length is 15 residues.

The J gene is TRBJ1-2, the V gene TRBV18; D is unresolved. The CDR3 sequence is 13 residues long. Trimming removed 3 bases at V and 2 bases at J, with 7 bases between. The germline gives CDR1 KGHSH, CDR2 LQKENI. The CDR3 bases are TGTGCCAGCTCACCTTCCGGGAACTATGGCTACACCTTC. Encoded protein: CASSPSGNYGYTF. The full variable domain, rest sourced from reference TRBV18 and TRBJ1-2, is NAGVMQNPRHLVRRRGQEARLRCSPMKGHSHVYWYRQLPEEGLKFMVYLQKENIIDESGMPKERFSAEFPKEGPSILRIQQVVRGDSAAYFCASSPSGNYGYTFGSGTRLTVV.

The chain has TRBV27 and TRBJ2-1; TRBD1 is a possible D gene (7 bases). The CDR3 has 16 residues. The germline V gene has CDR1 MNHEY and CDR2 SMNVEV (reference sequence). Trimming removed 6 bases at V and 0 bases at J, with 15 bases between. CDR3 sequence reads: CASSQQGGGSYNEQFF. CDR3 in DNA: TGTGCCAGCAGCCAGCAGGGGGGAGGCTCCTACAATGAGCAGTTCTTC.

At least ten counts were recorded for this clone. J is TRBJ2-1 and V is TRBV4-1; TRBD2 agrees at 8 bases. The germline CDR1 and CDR2 sequences are MGHRA and YSYEKL. After removal of 1 base from V and 8 bases from J, the junction contained 13 bases not matched to a gene. CDR3 size: 17 residues. The CDR3, as DNA: TGCGCCAGCAGCCAAGCTTTACAGACTAGCGTAGGGGATGAGCAGTTCTTC. Protein product: CASSQALQTSVGDEQFF.

This chain joins TRBV11-3 and TRBJ2-5, with D possibly TRBD2 on 6 matching bases. The CDR3 loop spans 15 amino acids. V was trimmed by 0 bases and J by 5 bases, leaving 13 bases between them. CDR1 and CDR2 from the germline V gene are SGHNT and YENEEA. This CDR3 reads CASSLEGGMWETQYF. The CDR3 coding sequence is TGTGCCAGCAGCTTAGAGGGCGGGATGTGGGAGACCCAGTACTTC.

This sequence joins TRBV18 and TRBJ2-5, with TRBD2 matching 9 bases. In germline, CDR1 is KGHSH, CDR2 LQKENI. There are 17 residues in the CDR3. Trimming took 0 bases from V and 1 from J; bases not matched to a gene: 6. The DNA of the CDR3 is TGTGCCAGCTCACCACCCGCGCGGGGGGGCGTCCAAGAGACCCAGTACTTC. The encoded protein is CASSPPARGGVQETQYF.

The chain is built from TRBV9 and TRBJ2-5; 14 bases are shared with TRBD2. There are 17 residues in the CDR3. The trim removed 4 bases at V and 1 base at J, leaving 6 bases unmatched. Germline CDR1 SGDLS, CDR2 YYNGEE. The chain's CDR3 is CASSWGTSGGFQETQYF. The CDR3 nucleotides are TGTGCCAGCAGCTGGGGGACTAGCGGGGGATTCCAAGAGACCCAGTACTTC. The variable domain in full, with the rest retrieved from reference TRBV9 and TRBJ2-5, is DSGVTQTPKHLITATGQRVTLRCSPRSGDLSVYWYQQSLDQGLQFLIQYYNGEERAKGNILERFSAQQFPDLHSELNLSSLELGDSALYFCASSWGTSGGFQETQYFGPGTRLLVL.

This chain uses TRBV19 with TRBJ1-5, with TRBD1 as a possible D gene (5 bases). Germline V gene sequence: CDR1 LNHDA, CDR2 SQIVND (reference sequence). The CDR3 consists of 16 residues. Trimming shortened V by 9 bases and J by 2 bases, and 20 bases separated the two germline ends. As DNA, the CDR3 is TGTGCCAGCCGCCAAATTACGGGGGGGGGCAATCAGCCCCAGCATTTT. Its translation is CASRQITGGGNQPQHF.

The chain recombines TRBV4-3 with TRBJ2-3, with 10 bases identical to TRBD2. The CDR3 is 16 residues long. V gave up 0 bases and J gave up 5 bases; unmatched junction bases: 5. From germline, CDR1 is LGHNA and CDR2 YSLEER. CDR3 nucleotides: TGCGCCAGCAGCCAAGATCTGAGCGGGGGGGGAGATACGCAGTATTTT. As protein: CASSQDLSGGGDTQYF.

This clone was seen a single time. The V gene is TRBV7-2, the J gene TRBJ2-7, with TRBD1 as a possible D gene (5 bases). V lost 1 base and J lost 2, with 12 bases in between. The CDR3 is 15 amino acids. CDR1 is SGHTA and CDR2 is FQGNSA in the germline V gene. This CDR3 reads CASSLDRTRTYEQYF. DNA of the CDR3: TGTGCCAGCAGCTTAGACCGGACAAGGACCTACGAGCAGTACTTC.

This chain links TRBV14 with TRBJ1-4, with D maybe TRBD1 (6 bases). The CDR3 is made up of 16 amino acids. The V gene's germline CDR1 is SGHDN and CDR2 FVKESK. Trimming cost V 2 bases and J 4 bases, with 14 bases left between them. The CDR3 spells CASSQFTGQLNEKLFF. DNA for the CDR3: TGTGCCAGCAGCCAATTTACTGGACAGCTTAATGAAAAACTGTTTTTT. Using reference TRBV14 and TRBJ1-4 for the parts outside the CDR3, the full variable domain is EAGVTQFPSHSVIEKGQTVTLRCDPISGHDNLYWYRRVMGKEIKFLLHFVKESKQDESGMPNNRFLAERTGGTYSTLKVQPAELEDSGVYFCASSQFTGQLNEKLFFGSGTQLSVL.